A single sample gave rise to the 5 T cell receptor beta chains below, sequenced in a study of shared clonotypes between healthy human individuals. Profiled with immunoSEQ multiplex PCR; TCRdb holds only in-frame clones, not every one. The sample carries about 1.9 million clones, roughly 95% recorded once. Naive CD8 cells comprised CD45RO-negative, CCR7-positively selected cells, excluding terminally differentiated effector memory CD45RA+ cells. The sequencing input was naive CD8+ T cells from PBMCs. The receptors originated from a man younger than 35 in good health. Some clones in this sample may be carry-over from other donors' samples.

The genes are TRBV28 and TRBJ2-2; 9 bases are a match to TRBD2. The ends lost 3 bases at V and 3 bases at J; junction bases unmatched: 5. The CDR3 covers 16 residues. Germline CDR1 reads MDHEN; CDR2 reads SYDVKM. The CDR3 sequence is CASSFLSGRHTGELFF. DNA of the CDR3: TGTGCCAGCAGTTTTCTTAGCGGGAGACACACCGGGGAGCTGTTTTTT. The complete variable domain, with remaining parts taken from reference TRBV28 and TRBJ2-2, reads DVKVTQSSRYLVKRTGEKVFLECVQDMDHENMFWYRQDPGLGLRLIYFSYDVKMKEKGDIPEGYSVSREKKERFSLILESASTNQTSMYLCASSFLSGRHTGELFFGEGSRLTVL.

The J gene is TRBJ2-7, the V gene TRBV27, with D hard to call. CDR3 length: 13 residues. The V end was cut by 4 bases, the J end by 8 bases, with 15 bases between. Per germline, CDR1 MNHEY and CDR2 SMNVEV (reference sequence). The CDR3 loop is CASSYITGFQQYF. The CDR3 nucleotides read TGTGCCAGCAGTTACATCACGGGCTTTCAGCAGTACTTC.

V usage is TRBV4-1 and J usage is TRBJ2-7, with D hard to call. This CDR3 spans 16 amino acids. Trimming stripped 1 base from V and 2 bases from J, with 15 bases between. Germline CDR1 reads MGHRA; CDR2 reads YSYEKL. The CDR3 loop reads CASSQVGNGPAYEQYF. The CDR3 bases are TGCGCCAGCAGCCAAGTGGGAAACGGACCCGCCTACGAGCAGTACTTC.

This chain connects TRBV19 to TRBJ2-7; 7 bases fit TRBD1. Losses at the gene ends were 3 bases for V and 1 base for J; bases not matched to a gene: 6. Germline V gene lookup returns CDR1 LNHDA and CDR2 SQIVND (reference sequence). The CDR3 sequence is 15 residues long. Here the CDR3 reads CASSIGDRASYEQYF. The CDR3 bases are TGTGCCAGTAGTATTGGCGACAGGGCTTCCTACGAGCAGTACTTC.

In its sample, this clone was seen once. The V call is TRBV27, the J call TRBJ2-7; D uncertain. With 0 bases removed from V and 1 base from J, the gap between germline ends came to 10 bases. Per germline, CDR1 MNHEY and CDR2 SMNVEV (reference sequence). The CDR3 extends over 15 amino acids. The CDR3 sequence is CASSLSSRISYEQYF. In DNA, the CDR3 is TGTGCCAGCAGTTTATCTTCCCGTATATCCTACGAGCAGTACTTC.